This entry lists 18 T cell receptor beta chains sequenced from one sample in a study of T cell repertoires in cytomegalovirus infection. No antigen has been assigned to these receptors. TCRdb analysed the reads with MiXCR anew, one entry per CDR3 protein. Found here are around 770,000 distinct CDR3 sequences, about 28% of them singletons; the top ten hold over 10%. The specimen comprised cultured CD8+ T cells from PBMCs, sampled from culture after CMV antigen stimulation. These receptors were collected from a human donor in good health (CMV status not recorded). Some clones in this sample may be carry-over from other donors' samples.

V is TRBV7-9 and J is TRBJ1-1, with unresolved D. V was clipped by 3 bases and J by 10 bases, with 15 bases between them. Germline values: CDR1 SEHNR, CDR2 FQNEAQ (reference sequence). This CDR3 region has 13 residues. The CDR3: CASSFSNLAAAFF. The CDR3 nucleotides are TGTGCCAGCAGCTTCTCCAATCTTGCGGCAGCTTTCTTT.

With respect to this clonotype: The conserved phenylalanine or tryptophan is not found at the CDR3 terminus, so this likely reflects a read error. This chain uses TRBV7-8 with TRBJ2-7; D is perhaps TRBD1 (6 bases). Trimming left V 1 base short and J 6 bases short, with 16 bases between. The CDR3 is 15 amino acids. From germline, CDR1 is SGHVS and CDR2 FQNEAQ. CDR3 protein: CASSLDPGVGSEQYD. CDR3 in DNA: TGTGCCAGCAGCTTAGATCCAGGGGTGGGCTCCGAGCAGTACGAC.

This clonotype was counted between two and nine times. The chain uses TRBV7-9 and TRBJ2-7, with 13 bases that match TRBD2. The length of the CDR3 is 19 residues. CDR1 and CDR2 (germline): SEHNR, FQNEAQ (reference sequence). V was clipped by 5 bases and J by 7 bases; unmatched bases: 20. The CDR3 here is CASSPGTSGESHHALEQYF. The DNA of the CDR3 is TGTGCCAGCAGCCCCGGGACTAGCGGGGAAAGCCACCATGCCCTAGAGCAGTACTTC.

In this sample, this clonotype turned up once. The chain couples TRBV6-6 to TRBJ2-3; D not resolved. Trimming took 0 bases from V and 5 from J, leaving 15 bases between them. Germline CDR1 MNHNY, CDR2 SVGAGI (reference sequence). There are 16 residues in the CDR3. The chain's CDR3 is CASSYSKRSILDTQYF. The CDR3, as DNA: TGTGCCAGCAGTTACTCGAAACGGTCGATTCTAGATACGCAGTATTTT.

Written as DNA, the CDR3 is TGTGCCACCAGTCGCGGTTTTCCGGGACAGGGGGCAACCGGGGAGCTGTTTTTT. Protein: CATSRGFPGQGATGELFF. The gene calls are TRBV15 and TRBJ2-2; 12 nucleotides match TRBD1. V shed 6 bases, J shed 5 bases, and the junction held 13 bases outside the gene matches. The CDR3 length is 18 residues. The V gene's germline CDR1 is LNHNV and CDR2 YYDKDF (reference sequence).

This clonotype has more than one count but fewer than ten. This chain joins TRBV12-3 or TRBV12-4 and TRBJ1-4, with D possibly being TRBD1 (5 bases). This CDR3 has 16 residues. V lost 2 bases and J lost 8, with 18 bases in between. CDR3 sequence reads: CASSLTSRAEGEKLFF. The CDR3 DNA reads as TGTGCCAGCAGTTTAACCTCCCGGGCCGAGGGGGAAAAACTGTTTTTT.

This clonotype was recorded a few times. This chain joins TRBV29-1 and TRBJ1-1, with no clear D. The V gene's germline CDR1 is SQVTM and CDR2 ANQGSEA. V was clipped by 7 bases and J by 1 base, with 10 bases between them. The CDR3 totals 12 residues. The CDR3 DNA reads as TGCAGCGCCGGGTTGGGGAACACTGAAGCTTTCTTT. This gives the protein CSAGLGNTEAFF.

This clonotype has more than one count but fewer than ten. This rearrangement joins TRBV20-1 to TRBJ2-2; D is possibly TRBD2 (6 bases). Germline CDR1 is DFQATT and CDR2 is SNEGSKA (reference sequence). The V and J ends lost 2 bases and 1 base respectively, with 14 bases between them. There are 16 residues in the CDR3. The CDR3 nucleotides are TGCAGTGCTAGACCCCCTGGGGGGAGGAACACCGGGGAGCTGTTTTTT. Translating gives CSARPPGGRNTGELFF.

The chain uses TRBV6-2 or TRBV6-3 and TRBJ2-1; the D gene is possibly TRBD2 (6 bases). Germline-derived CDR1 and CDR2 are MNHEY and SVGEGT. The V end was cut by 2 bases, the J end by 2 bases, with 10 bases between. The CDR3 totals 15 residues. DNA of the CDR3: TGTGCCAGCAGTTACGGGAGGTTGCCCTACAATGAGCAGTTCTTC. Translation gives CASSYGRLPYNEQFF.

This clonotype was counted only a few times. CDR3 nucleotides: TGTGCCACCGGGTCCCCGGGGGCTCGGGATACGCAGTATTTT. Amino acid sequence: CATGSPGARDTQYF. V usage is TRBV15 and J usage is TRBJ2-3; either TRBD1 or TRBD2 may supply D (6 bases each). Germline values: CDR1 LNHNV, CDR2 YYDKDF (reference sequence). The CDR3 has 14 amino acids. The V gene lost 8 bases and the J gene lost 6 bases, with 18 bases spanning the gap. The complete variable domain, with remaining parts taken from reference TRBV15 and TRBJ2-3, reads DAMVIQNPRYQVTQFGKPVTLSCSQTLNHNVMYWYQQKSSQAPKLLFHYYDKDFNNEADTPDNFQSRRPNTSFCFLDIRSPGLGDTAMYLCATGSPGARDTQYFGPGTRLTVL.

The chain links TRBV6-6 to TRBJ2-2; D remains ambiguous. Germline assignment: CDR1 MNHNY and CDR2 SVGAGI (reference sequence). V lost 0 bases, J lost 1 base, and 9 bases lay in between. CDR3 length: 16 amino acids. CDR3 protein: CASSYSASGNTGELFF. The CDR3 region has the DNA TGTGCCAGCAGTTACTCCGCTTCAGGGAACACCGGGGAGCTGTTTTTT.

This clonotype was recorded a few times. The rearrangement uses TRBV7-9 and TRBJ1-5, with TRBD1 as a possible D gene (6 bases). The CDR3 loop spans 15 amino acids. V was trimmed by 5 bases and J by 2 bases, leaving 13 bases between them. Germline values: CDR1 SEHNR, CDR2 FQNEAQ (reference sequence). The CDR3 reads CASSRGGMGNQPQHF. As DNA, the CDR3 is TGTGCCAGCAGCCGAGGGGGGATGGGCAATCAGCCCCAGCATTTT.

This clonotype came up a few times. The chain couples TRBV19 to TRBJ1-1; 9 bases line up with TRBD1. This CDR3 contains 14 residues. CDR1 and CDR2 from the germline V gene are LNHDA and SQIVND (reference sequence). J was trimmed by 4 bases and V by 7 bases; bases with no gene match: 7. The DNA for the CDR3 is TGTGCCAGTACCACCGGGACAGGGAGCACTGAAGCTTTCTTT. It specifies CASTTGTGSTEAFF. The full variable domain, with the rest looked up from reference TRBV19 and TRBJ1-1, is DGGITQSPKYLFRKEGQNVTLSCEQNLNHDAMYWYRQDPGQGLRLIYYSQIVNDFQKGDIAEGYSVSREKKESFPLTVTSAQKNPTAFYLCASTTGTGSTEAFFGQGTRLTVV.

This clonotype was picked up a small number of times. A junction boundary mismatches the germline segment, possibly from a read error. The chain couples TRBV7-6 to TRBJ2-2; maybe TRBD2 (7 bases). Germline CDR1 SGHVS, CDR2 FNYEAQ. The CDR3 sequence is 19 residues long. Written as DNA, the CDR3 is TGTGCTAGCAGCTTAGCCCTCCGGGGCGGGGGCCGCGACACCGGGGAGCTGTTTTTT. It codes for CASSLALRGGGRDTGELFF.

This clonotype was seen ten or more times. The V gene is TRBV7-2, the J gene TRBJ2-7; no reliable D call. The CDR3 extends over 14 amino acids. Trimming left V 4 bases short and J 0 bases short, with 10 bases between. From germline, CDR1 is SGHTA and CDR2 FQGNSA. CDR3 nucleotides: TGTGCCAGCAGCTATCTGACGGGCTCCTACGAGCAGTACTTC. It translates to CASSYLTGSYEQYF.

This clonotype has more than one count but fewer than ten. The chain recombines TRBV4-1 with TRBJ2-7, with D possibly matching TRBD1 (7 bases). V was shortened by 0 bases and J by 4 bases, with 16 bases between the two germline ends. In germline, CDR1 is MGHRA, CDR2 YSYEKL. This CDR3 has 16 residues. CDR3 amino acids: CASSQDTQGGSYEQYV. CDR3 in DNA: TGCGCCAGCAGCCAAGATACCCAGGGGGGATCGTACGAGCAGTACGTC.

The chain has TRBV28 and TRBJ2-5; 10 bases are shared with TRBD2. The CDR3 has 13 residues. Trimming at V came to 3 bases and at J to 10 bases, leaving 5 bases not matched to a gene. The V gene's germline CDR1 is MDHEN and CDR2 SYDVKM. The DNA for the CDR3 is TGTGCCAGCAGTTTTAGCGGGGGGCGTATCCAGTACTTC. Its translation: CASSFSGGRIQYF. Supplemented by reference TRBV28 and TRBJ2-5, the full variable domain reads DVKVTQSSRYLVKRTGEKVFLECVQDMDHENMFWYRQDPGLGLRLIYFSYDVKMKEKGDIPEGYSVSREKKERFSLILESASTNQTSMYLCASSFSGGRIQYFGPGTRLLVL.

As DNA, the CDR3 is TGTGCCAGTAGTCCCCGGACGGATCCCTACAATGAGCAGTTCTTC. Encoded protein: CASSPRTDPYNEQFF. This chain links TRBV19 with TRBJ2-1, with D unresolved. V gave up 5 bases and J gave up 2 bases, with 13 bases separating them. CDR1 and CDR2 (germline): LNHDA, SQIVND (reference sequence). The CDR3 is 15 amino acids.